The source of this T cell receptor (beta chain) is a study of tumor and adjacent non-tumor tissue in lung cancer. The wider study: Patients were aged about 30 to 76, nine to eleven men and about 5 women, stage I to III. Study-level results: In normal lung, the top 100 clones were significantly more dominant than in tumor. Compared with tumor, normal lung showed significantly lower TCR diversity.

TCRbeta libraries were built with three rounds of nested PCR, modified from ARM-PCR. MiXCR, applied by TCRdb to the multiplex PCR reads, yields one record per CDR3 protein. The sample includes approximately 120,000 distinct CDR3 sequences, 66% of them seen just once. The CDR3 runs 15 residues. Germline lookup yields CDR1 ENHRY and CDR2 SYGVKD. The template was RNA from unsorted bulk tissue. Chemotherapy-naive patients with new lung cancer underwent thoracic surgery in China, August–November 2014. This clonotype was seen more than once but under ten times. Its target is not known. A read error is possible here, since a much larger clone lies one base away.

The gene calls are TRBV10-3 and TRBJ2-3; D unresolved. The sequencing sample was made of lung tumor tissue. This sequence was found in a man aged 30-40 years with non-small cell lung cancer. CDR3 amino acids: CVISRTNSGTDTQYF. The CDR3 bases are TGTGTCATCAGTCGGACGAACAGTGGCACAGATACGCAGTATTTT.